This record looks at one T cell receptor (beta chain) sequence and its context. Its antigen is unidentified. PCRs were each spiked with synthetic TCR analog templates. The table came from immunoSEQ multiplex PCR; TCRdb's copy has only in-frame clones and leaves some out. The data contain more than 95,000 clones, around 88% of them singletons. The data originate from a study of PD-L1 blockade in urothelial cancer. The wider study: Researchers looked at the blood 3 weeks (second dose) and 6 weeks after treatment began. Overall study findings and caveats: Lower pretreatment blood TCR clonality, under the median, predicted better survival, researchers reported.

Noted time point: peripheral blood 6 weeks after treatment start. Urothelial carcinoma affected the patients, and it was locally advanced or metastatic. From germline, CDR1 is SGHDT and CDR2 YYEEEE. CDR3 length equals 15 residues. V lost 0 bases, J lost 3 bases, and 9 bases lay in between. The rearrangement links TRBV5-6 to TRBJ2-2; maybe TRBD1 (6 bases). The sample here was PBMCs, taken around atezolizumab (anti-PD-L1) treatment. The TCR sequence derives from a man in his fifties with urothelial cancer. The CDR3 loop is CASSLATGYTGELFF. The CDR3, as DNA: TGTGCCAGCAGCTTGGCGACAGGCTACACCGGGGAGCTGTTTTTT. Drawing the rest from reference TRBV5-6 and TRBJ2-2, the complete variable domain is DAGVTQSPTHLIKTRGQQVTLRCSPKSGHDTVSWYQQALGQGPQFIFQYYEEEERQRGNFPDRFSGHQFPNYSSELNVNALLLGDSALYLCASSLATGYTGELFFGEGSRLTVL.